This T cell receptor beta chain was observed in a study of long-term antiretroviral therapy in people with HIV. CDR1 is SGHRS, CDR2 YFSETQ, per germline. V was clipped by 4 bases and J by 9 bases, with 23 bases between them. The CDR3 totals 15 residues. This clone was recorded only once. At survey level, the immunoSEQ assay was run in its v3.0 version. Here immunoSEQ multiplex PCR was the method, and the copy in TCRdb shows in-frame clones only, minus some. The sample includes more than 20,000 clones, about 86% seen only once; the top ten take under 5.5%. The receptor was derived from a man aged 35 to 55 with HIV. This chain connects TRBV5-1 to TRBJ2-7, with D perhaps TRBD1 or TRBD2 (5 bases each). This specimen consisted of unsorted PBMCs, obtained approximately 2.6 years after starting antiretroviral therapy. The DNA for the CDR3 is TGCGCCAGCAGCCCCGCCGGGGACGGCCTCCGGGGGCAGTACTTC. Translated, it gives CASSPAGDGLRGQYF.